This record looks at one TCR beta chain sequence and its context. This clone was detected a few times. This receptor's antigen is unknown. Within one base of it there is no much larger clone, and no base qualities were kept. The immunoSEQ Assay was used to immunosequence TCRbeta CDR3 regions from genomic DNA. Before high-throughput sequencing, the genomic DNA was amplified using bias-controlled multiplex PCR. For the original study's pipeline: To quantify the absolute abundance of each unique TCRbeta CDR3 region, the sequences were collapsed and filtered. Clonality, defined as 1 minus Pielou's evenness, was calculated using only productive rearrangements. To compute tumor T-cell fraction, TCRbeta template counts were normalized to usable DNA, with usable DNA estimated from several housekeeping genes. A previously published method was used to identify clones whose frequencies were significantly greater in on-treatment samples than in baseline samples. TCRdb obtained this table from immuneACCESS and retained in-frame rearrangements with V and J assigned. These tables miss some clones; where compared with another copy, unresolved V genes account for less than half of the shortfall, and the remainder is unexplained. D and trimming come from the DNA, and the V and J calls and clone size come from that table. Counted in this sample were about 9,600 clones; 27% of them appeared once. The biggest ten clones account for around 20% of the sample.

Trimming removed 3 bases from V and 7 bases from J; the gene matches leave 7 bases unexplained. Spanning cysteine to phenylalanine, the CDR3 consists of 14 amino acids. Only CDR3 DNA remains: 42 bases, in frame from the first base. The germline V gene supplies CDR1 MDHEN and CDR2 SYDVKM. The sample comes from a study of sequential checkpoint blockade in melanoma (dated by TCRdb to between 2017 and 2020). A note on the overall study: In a 1:1 randomization, patients received either first-line nivolumab then ipilimumab (arm A) or ipilimumab then nivolumab (arm B). About 83% of the matched pre- and post-treatment tumor biopsy pairs came from the same lesion. DNA from 91 pretreatment melanoma tumor samples underwent TCRbeta immunosequencing. Maintenance nivolumab came after each of the two trial sequences. Matched tumor biopsies were taken from around 22 patients before treatment and at week 13, after single-agent nivolumab (arm A) or ipilimumab (arm B).

General conclusions and limits of the study: Small sample sizes and reduced statistical power limited the within-arm analyses of tumor T-cell fraction. Validation of the response-prediction model combining TCR metrics and mutation burden is needed in larger, independent patient cohorts. In the nivolumab-first arm (arm A), an association was found between pretreatment tumor TIL clonality and response (P = .04). Patients with increases in tumor T-cell fraction and clonality by week 13 were approximately 30 times more likely to achieve clinical benefit. Tumor T-cell fraction and clonality were correlated with PD-L1 staining and CD8+ T-cell counts, but not with mutational load.

Reading the label with the study, this specimen's treatment or condition is: randomized to nivolumab then ipilimumab (arm A) or the reverse (arm B). Prior DNA-damaging chemotherapy had not been received by any trial patient. Samples came from patients with melanoma in CheckMate 064, a randomized, open-label phase II trial of sequential checkpoint blockade. Genomic DNA from formalin-fixed paraffin-embedded (FFPE) tissue samples served as the input for tumor TCR sequencing. This receptor chain uses TRBV28 and TRBJ1-2; TRBD1 fits 8 bases in the junction. This clonotype was obtained from a human donor with melanoma. The sample in question was tumor tissue (inferred from file names), obtained from a patient given nivolumab and ipilimumab in sequence. The CDR3 protein: CASSLPTGVRGYTF. At the DNA level, the sequence is TGTGCCAGCAGTTTGCCGACAGGGGTTCGTGGCTACACCTTC.